This T cell receptor beta chain was observed in a study of cytomegalovirus exposure and HLA in healthy donors. Study-wide background: About 85 million unique TCRs from HLA-typed donors were held in an early release of data.

The CDR3 runs 15 residues. V was cut by 1 base and J by 8 bases, with 14 bases left in between. Germline-derived CDR1 and CDR2 are SGHTA and FQGNSA. PCR used 60 Vbeta primers and 13 Jbeta primers. TCRdb's table, derived via immunoSEQ multiplex PCR, lists solely in-frame clones and lacks some. In the table there are about 96,000 clones, 60% to 85% of which are singletons. The sample consisted of PBMCs. The origin of this receptor is a man over 45 in good health and CMV-seropositive. This chain joins TRBV7-2 and TRBJ1-4, with a possible D match to TRBD1 (5 bases). CDR3 coding DNA: TGTGCCAGCAGCTTAGTCCCCCCGCGGGGGGAAAAACTGTTTTTT. Protein product: CASSLVPPRGEKLFF. The variable domain in full, completed from reference TRBV7-2 and TRBJ1-4, reads GAGVSQSPSNKVTEKGKDVELRCDPISGHTALYWYRQSLGQGLEFLIYFQGNSAPDKSGLPSDRFSAERTGGSVSTLTIQRTQQEDSAVYLCASSLVPPRGEKLFFGSGTQLSVL.